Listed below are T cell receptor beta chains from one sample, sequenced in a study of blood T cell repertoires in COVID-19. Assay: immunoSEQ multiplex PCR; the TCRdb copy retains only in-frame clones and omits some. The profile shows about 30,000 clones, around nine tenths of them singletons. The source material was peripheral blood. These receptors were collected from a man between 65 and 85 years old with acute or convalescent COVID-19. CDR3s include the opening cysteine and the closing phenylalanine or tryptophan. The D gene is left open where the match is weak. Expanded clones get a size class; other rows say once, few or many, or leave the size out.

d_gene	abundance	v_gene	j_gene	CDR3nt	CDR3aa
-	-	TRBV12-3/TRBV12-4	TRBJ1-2	TGTGCCAGCAGTTCGGGGGGAGGCTACACCTTC	CASSSGGGYTF
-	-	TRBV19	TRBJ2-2	TGTGCCAGTAGTCGCGGGACTCCGGACACCGGGGAGCTGTTTTTT	CASSRGTPDTGELFF
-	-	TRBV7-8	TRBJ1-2	TGTGCCAGCAGCTTAGTCGGCGGAGACCTTAACTATGGCTACACCTTC	CASSLVGGDLNYGYTF
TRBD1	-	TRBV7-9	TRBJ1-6	TGTGCCAGCAGCCCGCCGACAGGGGGTACACCACCCCTCCACTTT	CASSPPTGGTPPLHF
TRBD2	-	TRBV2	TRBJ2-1	TGTGCCAGCACCACCCTTAGCGGGGGTGGCAATGAGCAGTTCTTC	CASTTLSGGGNEQFF
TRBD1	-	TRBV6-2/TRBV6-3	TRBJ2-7	TGTGCCAGCAGTTACCCCGGGACAGGGGTATACGAGCAGTACTTC	CASSYPGTGVYEQYF
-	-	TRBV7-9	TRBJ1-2	TGTGCCAGCAGCTTAGAATGGCAGGGCGGAGGCTACACCTTC	CASSLEWQGGGYTF
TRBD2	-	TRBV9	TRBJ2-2	TGTGCCAGCAGTCTTAGCGGGAGAAGGGACACCGGGGAGCTGTTTTTT	CASSLSGRRDTGELFF
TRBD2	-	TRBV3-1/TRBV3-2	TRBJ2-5	TGTGCCAGCAGCCCTCAAGCCGGGAGGGCCGCAGAGACCCAGTACTTC	CASSPQAGRAAETQYF
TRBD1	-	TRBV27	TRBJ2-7	TGTGCCAGCACCAAATATAGGGGACAGGGCTTGCGGTGGTCCTACGAGCAGTACTTC	CASTKYRGQGLRWSYEQYF
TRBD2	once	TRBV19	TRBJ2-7	TGTGCCAGTAGTAGGGAACTAGCGGGTAATTCCTACGAGCAGTACTTC	CASSRELAGNSYEQYF
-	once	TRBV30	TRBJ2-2	TGTGCCTGGAGTGTACTTAGCGGAGTAACCGGGGAGCTGTTTTTT	CAWSVLSGVTGELFF
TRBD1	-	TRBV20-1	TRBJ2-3	TGCAGTGCTAGGGGGACAGGGCAGTATTTT	CSARGTGQYF
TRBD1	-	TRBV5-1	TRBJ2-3	TGCGCCAGCAGCTCAAGACAGGGGCAGGGCACAGATACGCAGTATTTT	CASSSRQGQGTDTQYF
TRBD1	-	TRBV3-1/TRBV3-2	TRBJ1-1	TGTGCCAGCAGCTCATCGGACAGGGGAGGGGTAGCTTTCTTT	CASSSSDRGGVAFF
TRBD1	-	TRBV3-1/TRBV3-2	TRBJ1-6	TGTGCCAGCAGCCAACCACAGGGGCAAAATTCACCCCTCCACTTT	CASSQPQGQNSPLHF
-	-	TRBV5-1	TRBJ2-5	TGCGCCAGCAGAAAAGGGACTTTAGCCCAAGAGACCCAGTACTTC	CASRKGTLAQETQYF
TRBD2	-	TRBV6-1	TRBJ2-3	TGTGCCAGCACGTCCGGACTAGACACAGATACGCAGTATTTT	CASTSGLDTDTQYF
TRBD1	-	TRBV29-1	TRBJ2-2	TGCAGCGCCGGGACAGGAAACACCGGGGAGCTGTTTTTT	CSAGTGNTGELFF
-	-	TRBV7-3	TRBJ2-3	TGTGCCAGCAGCCCCCGACTCCGGGGTGGCACAGATACGCAGTATTTT	CASSPRLRGGTDTQYF
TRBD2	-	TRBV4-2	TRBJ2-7	TGTGCCAGCAGCCAAGACGCGGGAGCTTACGAGCAGTACTTC	CASSQDAGAYEQYF
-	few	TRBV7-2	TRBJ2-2	TGTGCTGCCCCTCGCAGGGCTGGAGGGGAGCTGTTTTTT	CAAPRRAGGELFF
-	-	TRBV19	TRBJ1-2	TGTGCCAGTAGTATCGGGGTAGATGGCTACACCTTC	CASSIGVDGYTF